Following are 27 T cell receptor beta chains from one sample sequenced in a study of blood T cell repertoires in COVID-19. TCRdb keeps only in-frame clones here, not all; method: immunoSEQ multiplex PCR. The repertoire holds more than 90,000 clones, with about 85% as singletons. Sequenced: peripheral blood. The receptors shown here come from a woman between 70 and 85 years old with active or convalescent COVID-19.

The chain recombines TRBV5-1 with TRBJ2-3; D gene uncertain. Trimming stripped 1 base from V and 1 base from J, with 4 bases between. Germline assignment: CDR1 SGHRS and CDR2 YFSETQ. There are 13 residues in the CDR3. CDR3 in amino acids: CASSLQGTDTQYF. The CDR3 DNA reads as TGCGCCAGCAGCTTGCAGGGCACAGATACGCAGTATTTT.

The chain has TRBV6-5 and TRBJ1-1; 9 bases are a match to TRBD1. V shed 6 bases and J 6 bases; nucleotides not matched to a gene: 11. Germline V lookup: CDR1 MNHEY, CDR2 SVGAGI. The CDR3 is made up of 15 amino acids. CDR3 residues: CASRARDRVQAEAFF. The CDR3 region has the DNA TGTGCCAGCAGGGCCCGGGACAGGGTCCAGGCTGAAGCTTTCTTT.

In regard to this clone: Distinct nucleotide sequences in the sample also encode this CDR3. The chain couples TRBV5-1 to TRBJ1-2; D remains unclear. Trimming removed 0 bases at V and 4 bases at J, with 7 bases between. In germline, CDR1 is SGHRS, CDR2 YFSETQ. The CDR3 extends over 13 amino acids. The CDR3, as DNA: TGCGCCAGCAGCTTGGACAGCAGCTATGGCTACACCTTC. It codes for CASSLDSSYGYTF.

The rearrangement joins TRBV29-1 to TRBJ2-1, with D possibly matching TRBD2 (6 bases). V gave up 4 bases and J gave up 2 bases, with 15 bases separating them. The germline V gene has CDR1 SQVTM and CDR2 ANQGSEA. The length of the CDR3 is 15 residues. The CDR3 reads CSVATVSGTYNEQFF. The CDR3 region has the DNA TGCAGCGTTGCCACAGTTAGCGGTACCTACAATGAGCAGTTCTTC.

V and J are TRBV7-2 and TRBJ2-1; possible D gene TRBD1, 6 bases. The CDR3 consists of 14 residues. Germline V gives CDR1 SGHTA, CDR2 FQGNSA. V was shortened by 5 bases and J by 5 bases, with 13 bases between the two germline ends. CDR3 sequence reads: CASSLTGIHNEQFF. Here the CDR3 DNA reads TGTGCCAGCAGCCTAACAGGGATCCACAATGAGCAGTTCTTC.

The V call is TRBV9, the J call TRBJ1-3, with D hard to call. The length of the CDR3 is 16 residues. In germline, CDR1 is SGDLS, CDR2 YYNGEE. V shed 0 bases and J shed 0 bases, with 10 bases lying between them. The CDR3 loop is CASSVGGAPSGNTIYF. The CDR3 DNA reads TGTGCCAGCAGCGTAGGAGGAGCTCCCTCTGGAAACACCATATATTTT.

V is TRBV18 and J is TRBJ2-5, with 10 bases fitting TRBD1. The CDR3 is made up of 15 amino acids. V trimming: 6 bases; J trimming: 2 bases; junction bases outside the gene matches: 6. CDR1 is KGHSH and CDR2 is LQKENI in the germline V gene. For the CDR3, the DNA is TGTGCCAGCTCCCGACAGGGGGCGGCTCAAGAGACCCAGTACTTC. This codes for CASSRQGAAQETQYF.

The rearrangement uses TRBV19 and TRBJ2-3; 9 bases map to TRBD2. The CDR3 spans 17 residues. Germline CDR1 and CDR2: LNHDA and SQIVND (reference sequence). V trimming: 5 bases; J trimming: 3 bases; junction bases outside the gene matches: 12. The CDR3 DNA follows: TGTGCCAGTAGTCCCCGGCTAGCGGGATTCTCGACAGATACGCAGTATTTT. Encoded protein: CASSPRLAGFSTDTQYF.

The chain is built from TRBV5-1 and TRBJ2-7; 8 positions agree with TRBD1. The CDR3 consists of 17 residues. Trimming took 0 bases from V and 3 from J; bases not matched to a gene: 11. Germline values: CDR1 SGHRS, CDR2 YFSETQ. The CDR3 protein is CASSLAPTGASGYEQYF. The CDR3 DNA is TGCGCCAGCAGCTTGGCACCGACAGGGGCTTCGGGCTACGAGCAGTACTTC.

The rearrangement links TRBV5-1 to TRBJ2-1; D remains unclear. Germline-derived CDR1 and CDR2 are SGHRS and YFSETQ. The CDR3 contains 14 residues. Trimming removed 1 base from V and 8 bases from J, with 13 bases in between. The CDR3 DNA is TGCGCCAGCAGCTTGATGTCGGCAGGCGATGAGCAGTTCTTC. Its translation: CASSLMSAGDEQFF.

The J gene is TRBJ2-3, the V gene TRBV15; 11 positions match TRBD1. The CDR3 sequence is 14 residues long. Per the germline V gene, CDR1 is LNHNV and CDR2 is YYDKDF (reference sequence). V lost 6 bases to trimming and J lost 7 bases; unmatched junction nucleotides: 6. CDR3 region: CATRYGQGANTQYF. The CDR3 region has the DNA TGTGCCACCAGATACGGACAGGGGGCAAATACGCAGTATTTT.

The chain employs TRBV5-1 and TRBJ2-7; D perhaps matches TRBD2 (6 bases). CDR1 is SGHRS, CDR2 YFSETQ, per germline. The length of the CDR3 is 14 residues. Deletions cut 2 bases from V and 0 bases from J, with 9 bases between. The CDR3 is CASSLYGSSYEQYF. The DNA of the CDR3 is TGCGCCAGCAGCTTATACGGGAGCTCCTACGAGCAGTACTTC.

The rearrangement links TRBV24-1 to TRBJ2-2; 11 nucleotides line up with TRBD2. The CDR3 extends over 17 amino acids. Germline CDR1 KGHDR, CDR2 SFDVKD. V trimming: 3 bases; J trimming: 4 bases; junction bases outside the gene matches: 6. The CDR3 region is CATSDATSGRRTGELFF. CDR3 DNA sequence: TGTGCCACCAGTGATGCCACTAGCGGGAGACGCACCGGGGAGCTGTTTTTT.

The CDR3 sequence is CASSTLSGRTDTQYF. CDR3 sequence (DNA): TGCGCCAGCAGCACCCTTAGCGGGAGAACAGATACGCAGTATTTT. The chain recombines TRBV5-1 with TRBJ2-3; 9 bases fit TRBD2. The CDR3 is 15 residues long. From germline, CDR1 is SGHRS and CDR2 YFSETQ. The junction had 6 bases not matched to a gene; V was cut back by 4 bases and J by 3 bases.

The chain has TRBV30 and TRBJ1-4, with D possibly being TRBD1 (6 bases). This CDR3 spans 13 amino acids. V lost 5 bases, J lost 5 bases, and 12 bases lay in between. Germline-derived CDR1 and CDR2 are GTSNPN and SVGIG (reference sequence). The CDR3 DNA reads TGTGCCTGGGCCGGGGGGCCAAATGAAAAACTGTTTTTT. Its translation: CAWAGGPNEKLFF. The full variable domain, in which reference TRBV30 and TRBJ1-4 provide the parts outside the CDR3, is SQTIHQWPATLVQPVGSPLSLECTVEGTSNPNLYWYRQAAGRGLQLLFYSVGIGQISSEVPQNLSASRPQDRQFILSSKKLLLSDSGFYLCAWAGGPNEKLFFGSGTQLSVL.

This clone came up a few times. The chain employs TRBV2 and TRBJ1-5; maybe TRBD1 (5 bases). From germline, CDR1 is SNHLY and CDR2 FYNNEI. V lost 7 bases and J lost 4, with 14 bases in between. The CDR3 totals 14 residues. CDR3 in amino acids: CASNVQGGNQPQHF. In nucleotides, the CDR3 is TGTGCCAGCAACGTTCAGGGTGGTAATCAGCCCCAGCATTTT.

In DNA form, the CDR3 reads TGTGCCAGCAGACAGGGTCCCAGCACAGATACGCAGTATTTT. This encodes CASRQGPSTDTQYF. The rearrangement links TRBV28 to TRBJ2-3, with TRBD1 as a possible D gene (6 bases). Trimming removed 6 bases at V and 0 bases at J, with 10 bases between. Per germline, CDR1 MDHEN and CDR2 SYDVKM. CDR3 size: 14 residues.

This clone occurred a few times. This chain joins TRBV4-3 and TRBJ1-1; 7 nucleotides line up with TRBD1. The CDR3 loop spans 15 amino acids. Germline assignment: CDR1 LGHNA and CDR2 YSLEER. V trimming: 3 bases; J trimming: 5 bases; junction bases outside the gene matches: 9. Here the CDR3 DNA reads TGCGCCAGCAGCCAGCAAAACAACAGGGGTACTGAAGCTTTCTTT. Translation gives CASSQQNNRGTEAFF.

The chain combines TRBV9 with TRBJ2-1; TRBD2 aligns across 12 bases. The V gene's germline CDR1 is SGDLS and CDR2 YYNGEE. Trimming took 0 bases from V and 6 from J; bases not matched to a gene: 19. The CDR3 runs to 21 residues. The CDR3 is CASSVAAPSGRAYQMGNEQFF. In nucleotides, the CDR3 is TGTGCCAGCAGCGTAGCGGCGCCTAGCGGGAGGGCCTATCAGATGGGCAATGAGCAGTTCTTC.

This sequence joins TRBV6-5 and TRBJ1-1; D unclear. Trimming removed 10 bases from V and 0 bases from J, with 12 bases in between. The CDR3 loop spans 13 amino acids. CDR1 is MNHEY, CDR2 SVGAGI, per germline. The CDR3 DNA reads as TGTGCCACCTTCGGCGGGGTGAACACTGAAGCTTTCTTT. Translated, it gives CATFGGVNTEAFF.

Only one count was recorded for this clone. The genes are TRBV10-3 and TRBJ2-1; a possible D gene is TRBD1 (5 bases). V was cut by 4 bases and J by 4 bases, with 11 bases left in between. The germline V gene has CDR1 ENHRY and CDR2 SYGVKD. The CDR3 has 14 amino acids. The CDR3 protein is CAISGDRDYNEQFF. The CDR3 coding sequence is TGTGCCATCAGTGGAGACAGAGATTACAATGAGCAGTTCTTC.

The chain couples TRBV24-1 to TRBJ2-7; the match to TRBD1 covers 8 bases. The CDR3 sequence is 15 residues long. The germline gives CDR1 KGHDR, CDR2 SFDVKD. The trim removed 3 bases at V and 2 bases at J, leaving 5 bases unmatched. The CDR3 here is CATSDAGQGAYEQYF. In nucleotides, the CDR3 is TGTGCCACCAGTGATGCCGGACAGGGCGCCTACGAGCAGTACTTC.

The chain is built from TRBV29-1 and TRBJ2-5; D call uncertain. The CDR3 has 12 amino acids. Trimming pared 1 base from V and 7 bases from J, leaving 10 bases between. Germline values: CDR1 SQVTM, CDR2 ANQGSEA. CDR3 DNA sequence: TGCAGCGTTGAAGGCGCTTCAGGGACCCAGTACTTC. Protein: CSVEGASGTQYF.

This clone was recorded only once. The chain links TRBV5-6 to TRBJ1-5, with D possibly being TRBD1 (6 bases). V was cut by 5 bases and J by 11 bases, with 17 bases left in between. Germline V gives CDR1 SGHDT, CDR2 YYEEEE. The length of the CDR3 is 13 residues. The CDR3 DNA sequence: TGTGCCAGCAGTCAGAAACAGGGTATGACCCAGCATTTT. Protein: CASSQKQGMTQHF. The full variable domain, completed using reference TRBV5-6 and TRBJ1-5, is DAGVTQSPTHLIKTRGQQVTLRCSPKSGHDTVSWYQQALGQGPQFIFQYYEEEERQRGNFPDRFSGHQFPNYSSELNVNALLLGDSALYLCASSQKQGMTQHFGDGTRLSIL.

The chain couples TRBV6-5 to TRBJ2-7, with TRBD2 matching 8 bases. The CDR3 extends over 13 amino acids. CDR1 and CDR2 from the germline V gene are MNHEY and SVGAGI. V trimming: 4 bases; J trimming: 3 bases; junction bases outside the gene matches: 2. CDR3 sequence (DNA): TGTGCCAGCAGTTCGGGGGGGAACTACGAGCAGTACTTC. Its protein product is CASSSGGNYEQYF.

The rearrangement joins TRBV5-1 to TRBJ2-1, with 13 positions matching TRBD2. CDR3 length: 15 residues. In germline, CDR1 is SGHRS, CDR2 YFSETQ. After removal of 5 bases from V and 5 bases from J, the junction contained 4 bases not matched to a gene. The CDR3 reads CASRPGLAGNNEQFF. For the CDR3, the DNA is TGCGCCAGCAGACCGGGACTAGCGGGGAACAATGAGCAGTTCTTC.

The chain links TRBV5-4 to TRBJ2-7, with 12 bases aligning to TRBD1. The CDR3 sequence is 16 residues long. CDR1 is SGHNT, CDR2 YYREEE, per germline (reference sequence). The junction had 11 bases not matched to a gene; V was cut back by 4 bases and J by 6 bases. The CDR3 loop is CASSRNPGQGAPEQYF. The CDR3 DNA follows: TGTGCCAGCAGCCGCAATCCGGGACAGGGGGCGCCCGAGCAGTACTTC. Using reference TRBV5-4 and TRBJ2-7 for the parts outside the CDR3, the full variable domain is ETGVTQSPTHLIKTRGQQVTLRCSSQSGHNTVSWYQQALGQGPQFIFQYYREEENGRGNFPPRFSGLQFPNYSSELNVNALELDDSALYLCASSRNPGQGAPEQYFGPGTRLTVT.